These T cell receptor beta chains were read from a single sample in a study of shared clonotypes between healthy human individuals. The data were produced by immunoSEQ multiplex PCR, yet TCRdb's version contains in-frame clones alone and is incomplete. The repertoire holds roughly 550,000 clones, with roughly 95% as singletons. The sequenced sample was naive CD8+ T cells sorted from blood. The receptors come from a woman in her twenties or thirties in good health. The CDR3 runs from the conserved cysteine through the conserved F or W. The D gene is left open where the match is weak. Not all rows give a size; the values are once, few, many and, for expanded clones, a class.

d_call j_call v_call clone_size cdr3_nt cdr3_aa
TRBD1 TRBJ1-1 TRBV28 . TGTGCCAGCAGTGTCCACAGGGGGAACACTGAAGCTTTCTTT CASSVHRGNTEAFF
. TRBJ2-2 TRBV6-1 . TGTGCCAGCAGTGGCACAGGGTCCGGGGAGCTGTTTTTT CASSGTGSGELFF
. TRBJ1-2 TRBV6-1 . TGTGCCAGCAATAAGATAGGACAGCTCTATGGCTACACCTTC CASNKIGQLYGYTF
. TRBJ1-1 TRBV7-9 few TGTGCCAGCACCCCTGGTCTTGAAGCTTTCTTT CASTPGLEAFF
TRBD1 TRBJ1-4 TRBV6-6 . TGTGCCAGCAGAAATAGGGACAGTAAAAGGGAAAAACTGTTTTTT CASRNRDSKREKLFF
. TRBJ2-7 TRBV11-2 . TGTGCCAGCAGCGGGACGGCTTCTTACGAGCAGTACTTC CASSGTASYEQYF
. TRBJ1-5 TRBV19 . TGTGCCACTTCCTACCTACAGGGTGAGGCTGTGGGCAATCAGCCCCAGCATTTT CATSYLQGEAVGNQPQHF
. TRBJ1-2 TRBV6-5 once TGTGCCAGCAGGTCCCTCCGCGGCGAGAACTATGGCTACACCTTC CASRSLRGENYGYTF
. TRBJ1-4 TRBV27 . TGTGCCAGCATACTCCGGGGCGGACGTGAAAAACTGTTTTTT CASILRGGREKLFF
. TRBJ1-1 TRBV6-1 . TGTGCCAGCACCGAGGGATCTGAAGCTTTCTTT CASTEGSEAFF
TRBD1 TRBJ2-1 TRBV7-3 . TGTGCCAGCAGCCCAGGGGGCAATGAGCAGTTCTTC CASSPGGNEQFF
. TRBJ1-1 TRBV27 . TGTGCCAGCAGCTCCCACCCGGGGGCGACGAACACTGAAGCTTTCTTT CASSSHPGATNTEAFF
. TRBJ1-5 TRBV7-6 . TGTGCCAGCAGCTCCGGTAGGAGCAATCAGCCCCAGCATTTT CASSSGRSNQPQHF
TRBD2 TRBJ2-3 TRBV11-2 . TGTGCCAGCAGCTCCCCCACTAGCGGCGCCGCAGATACGCAGTATTTT CASSSPTSGAADTQYF
TRBD2 TRBJ2-7 TRBV11-2 . TGTGCCAGCAGCTTAGAACCCGGACTAGCGGGAGAACCCCTCTACGAGCAGTACTTC CASSLEPGLAGEPLYEQYF
. TRBJ2-3 TRBV5-1 . TGCGCCAGCAGCTTGGAAGCGTACAGCACAGATACGCAGTATTTT CASSLEAYSTDTQYF
. TRBJ2-7 TRBV28 once TGTGCTGTTGTTAGGGACTACGAGCAGTACTTC CAVVRDYEQYF